The clone carrying this T cell receptor (beta chain) counts as large. Its target is not known. The data derive from a study of circulating CD8 cells and anti-PD-1 response in melanoma. Notes on the study in general: Published repertoire comparisons used only baseline and M1 samples from a small cohort with few responders. Diversity ranked highest in DNEG and lowest in TIGIT subsets. Previously treated and treatment-naive patients were pooled together.

Live CD3+CD8+TCRalphabeta+ cells were sorted into four subsets by PD-1 and/or TIGIT. The germline V gene has CDR1 MDHEN and CDR2 SYDVKM. V was pared by 3 bases and J by 0 bases, with 5 bases between. The CDR3 sequence is 13 residues long. Using approximately 15 ng of total RNA, TCR libraries were made with the QIAseq Immune Repertoire TCR panel. TCRdb re-derived calls from the reads in MiXCR, one entry per CDR3 protein. The table has under 650 distinct CDR3 sequences, approximately 9% seen once. The rearrangement uses TRBV28 and TRBJ1-1, with D uncertain. This specimen consisted of CD8+ T cells from PBMCs, obtained at baseline or after one month of anti-PD-1 therapy (not recorded which). The sequence was obtained from a human donor with melanoma. The CDR3 protein is CASSFGLNTEAFF. CDR3 DNA: TGTGCCAGCAGTTTCGGCCTGAACACTGAAGCTTTCTTT.